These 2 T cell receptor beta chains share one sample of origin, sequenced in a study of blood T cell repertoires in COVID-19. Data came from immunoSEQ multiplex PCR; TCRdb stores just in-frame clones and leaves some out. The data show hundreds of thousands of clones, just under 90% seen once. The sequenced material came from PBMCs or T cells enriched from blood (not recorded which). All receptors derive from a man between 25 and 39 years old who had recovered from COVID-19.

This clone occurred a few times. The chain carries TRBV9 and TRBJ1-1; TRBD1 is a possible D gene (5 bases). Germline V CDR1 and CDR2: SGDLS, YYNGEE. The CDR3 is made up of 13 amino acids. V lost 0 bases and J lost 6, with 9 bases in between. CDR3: CASSVGRDAEAFF. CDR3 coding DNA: TGTGCCAGCAGCGTAGGGAGGGACGCTGAAGCTTTCTTT.

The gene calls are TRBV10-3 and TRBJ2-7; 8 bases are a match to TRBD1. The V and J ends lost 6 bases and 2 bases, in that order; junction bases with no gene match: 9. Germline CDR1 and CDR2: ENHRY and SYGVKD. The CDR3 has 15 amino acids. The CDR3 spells CAISVGQGATYEQYF. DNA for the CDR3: TGTGCCATCAGCGTCGGACAGGGAGCCACCTACGAGCAGTACTTC.